The clone carrying this TCR beta chain was counted a few times. Its antigen is unknown. Reverse transcription of all isolated RNA meant that expressed TCRB transcripts were sequenced. Data came from immunoSEQ multiplex PCR; TCRdb stores just in-frame clones and leaves some out. The profile shows under 350,000 clones, 14% of them singletons. Germline assignment: CDR1 MDHEN and CDR2 SYDVKM. The CDR3 spans 15 residues. The V end lost 3 bases, the J end lost 1 base, and 9 bases lay between the germline ends. The data belong to a study of beta chain features in type 1 diabetes. Study-wide results and limits: All four CD4+ subsets of Type 1 diabetes patients contained TCRB CDR3s that were moderately but significantly shorter.

The TCR comes from a young man with type 1 diabetes. This chain uses TRBV28 with TRBJ2-2; D is possibly TRBD1 (6 bases). Sequenced: naive CD4+ T cells from blood. CDR3 bases: TGTGCCAGCAGTTTTCCGGGACAGAACACCGGGGAGCTGTTTTTT. Amino acid sequence: CASSFPGQNTGELFF. Together with reference TRBV28 and TRBJ2-2, the CDR3 gives the full variable domain: DVKVTQSSRYLVKRTGEKVFLECVQDMDHENMFWYRQDPGLGLRLIYFSYDVKMKEKGDIPEGYSVSREKKERFSLILESASTNQTSMYLCASSFPGQNTGELFFGEGSRLTVL.